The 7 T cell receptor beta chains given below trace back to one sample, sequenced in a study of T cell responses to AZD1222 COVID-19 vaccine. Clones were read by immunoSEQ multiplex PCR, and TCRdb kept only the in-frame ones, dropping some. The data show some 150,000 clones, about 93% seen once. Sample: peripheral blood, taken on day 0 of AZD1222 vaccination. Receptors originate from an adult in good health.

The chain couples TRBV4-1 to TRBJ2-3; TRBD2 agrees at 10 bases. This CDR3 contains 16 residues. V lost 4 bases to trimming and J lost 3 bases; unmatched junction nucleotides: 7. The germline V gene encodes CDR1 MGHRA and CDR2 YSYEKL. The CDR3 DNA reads TGCGCCAGCAGCCGCGGCGCTAGCGGGGGTACAGATACGCAGTATTTT. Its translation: CASSRGASGGTDTQYF.

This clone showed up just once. The CDR3 sequence is CASRRGQSYEQYF. Here the CDR3 DNA reads TGTGCCAGCAGGAGGGGACAGAGCTACGAGCAGTACTTC. The chain recombines TRBV27 with TRBJ2-7; TRBD1 aligns across 7 bases. CDR1 and CDR2 from the germline V gene are MNHEY and SMNVEV (reference sequence). The junction had 5 bases not matched to a gene; V was cut back by 6 bases and J by 3 bases. The CDR3 is 13 amino acids.

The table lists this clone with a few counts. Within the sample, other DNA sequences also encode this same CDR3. The CDR3 DNA follows: TGCGCCAGCAGCTTGGTAGGGGGCCAAGAGACCCAGTACTTC. This sequence encodes CASSLVGGQETQYF. The rearrangement uses TRBV5-1 and TRBJ2-5; a weak D match, TRBD1 (6 bases). V was cut by 0 bases and J by 1 base, with 7 bases left in between. This CDR3 is 14 amino acids long. Germline CDR1 and CDR2: SGHRS and YFSETQ.

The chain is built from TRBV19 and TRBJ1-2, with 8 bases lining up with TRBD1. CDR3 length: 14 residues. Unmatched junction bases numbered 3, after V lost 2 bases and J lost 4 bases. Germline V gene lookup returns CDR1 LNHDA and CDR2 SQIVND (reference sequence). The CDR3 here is CASSISGQVYGYTF. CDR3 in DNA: TGTGCCAGTAGTATATCGGGACAGGTCTATGGCTACACCTTC.

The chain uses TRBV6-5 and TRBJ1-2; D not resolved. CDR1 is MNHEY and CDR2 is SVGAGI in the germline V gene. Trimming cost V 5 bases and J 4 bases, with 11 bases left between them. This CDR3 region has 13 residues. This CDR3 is CASSPMVSYGYTF. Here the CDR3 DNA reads TGTGCCAGCAGTCCCATGGTTTCCTATGGCTACACCTTC.

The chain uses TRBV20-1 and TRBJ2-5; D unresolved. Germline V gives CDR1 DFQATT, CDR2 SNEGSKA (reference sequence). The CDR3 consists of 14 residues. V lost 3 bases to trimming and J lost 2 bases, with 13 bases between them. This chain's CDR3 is CSASKRQSQETQYF. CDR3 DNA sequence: TGCAGTGCTAGTAAGAGGCAGTCTCAAGAGACCCAGTACTTC.

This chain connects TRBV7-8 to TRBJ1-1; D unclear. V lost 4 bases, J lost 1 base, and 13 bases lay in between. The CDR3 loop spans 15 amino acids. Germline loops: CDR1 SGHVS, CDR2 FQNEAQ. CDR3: CASSSRWAKNTEAFF. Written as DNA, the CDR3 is TGTGCCAGCAGCTCCCGCTGGGCTAAGAACACTGAAGCTTTCTTT.